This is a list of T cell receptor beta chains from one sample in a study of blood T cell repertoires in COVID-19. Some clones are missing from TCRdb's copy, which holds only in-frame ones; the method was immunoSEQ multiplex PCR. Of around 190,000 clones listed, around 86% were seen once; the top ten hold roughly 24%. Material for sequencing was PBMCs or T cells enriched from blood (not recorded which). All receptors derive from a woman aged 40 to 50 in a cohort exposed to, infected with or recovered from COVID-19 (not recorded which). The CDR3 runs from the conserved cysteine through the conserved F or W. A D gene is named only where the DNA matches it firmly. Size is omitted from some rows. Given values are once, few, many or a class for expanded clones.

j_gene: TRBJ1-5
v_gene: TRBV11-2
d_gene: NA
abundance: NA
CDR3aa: CASSLGPGGNQPQHF
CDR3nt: TGTGCCAGCAGCTTAGGTCCGGGGGGCAATCAGCCCCAGCATTTT

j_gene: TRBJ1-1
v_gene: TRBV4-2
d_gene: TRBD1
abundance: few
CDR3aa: CASSQANRGNTEAFF
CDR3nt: TGTGCCAGCAGCCAGGCGAACAGGGGAAACACTGAAGCTTTCTTT

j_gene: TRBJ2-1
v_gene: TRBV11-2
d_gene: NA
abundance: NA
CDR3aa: CASSLTTRDNEQFF
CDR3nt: TGTGCCAGCAGCTTAACAACTCGGGACAATGAGCAGTTCTTC

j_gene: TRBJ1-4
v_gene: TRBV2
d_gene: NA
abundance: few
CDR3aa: CASSDRVQAPEELFF
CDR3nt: TGTGCCAGCAGTGATAGGGTACAGGCACCAGAAGAACTGTTTTTT

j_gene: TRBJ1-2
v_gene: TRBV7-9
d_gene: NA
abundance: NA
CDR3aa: CASSLRGTNYGYTF
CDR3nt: TGTGCCAGCAGCTTACGCGGGACGAACTATGGCTACACCTTC

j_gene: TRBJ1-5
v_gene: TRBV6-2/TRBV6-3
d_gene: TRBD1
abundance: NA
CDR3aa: CASSHGTGRSNQPQHF
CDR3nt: TGTGCCAGCAGTCACGGGACAGGGCGAAGCAATCAGCCCCAGCATTTT

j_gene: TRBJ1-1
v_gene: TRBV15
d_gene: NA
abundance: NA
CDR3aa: CATSRDLFGTEAFF
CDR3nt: TGTGCCACCAGCAGAGATCTTTTCGGCACTGAAGCTTTCTTT

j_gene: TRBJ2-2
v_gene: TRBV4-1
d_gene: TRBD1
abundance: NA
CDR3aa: CASSQDATGLGTGELFF
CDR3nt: TGCGCCAGCAGCCAAGATGCGACAGGGTTAGGCACCGGGGAGCTGTTTTTT

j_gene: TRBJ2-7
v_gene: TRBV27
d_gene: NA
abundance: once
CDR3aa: CASSLNRGGIHEQYF
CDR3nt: TGTGCCAGCAGTCTCAACAGGGGGGGGATCCACGAGCAGTACTTC

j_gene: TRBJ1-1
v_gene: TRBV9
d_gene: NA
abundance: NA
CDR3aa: CASSFGRGNTEAFF
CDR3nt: TGTGCCAGCAGCTTCGGACGGGGGAACACTGAAGCTTTCTTT

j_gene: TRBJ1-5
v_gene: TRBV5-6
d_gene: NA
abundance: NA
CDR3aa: CASSLVSRGYNSNQPQHF
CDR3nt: TGTGCCAGCAGCTTGGTTTCACGGGGGTACAATAGCAATCAGCCCCAGCATTTT

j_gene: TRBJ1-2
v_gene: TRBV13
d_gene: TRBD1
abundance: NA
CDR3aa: CASSSRQGGADGYTF
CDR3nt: TGTGCCAGCAGCTCCCGACAGGGGGGCGCGGATGGCTACACCTTC

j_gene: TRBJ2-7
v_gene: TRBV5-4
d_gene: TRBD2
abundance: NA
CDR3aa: CASSLAGLRYEQYF
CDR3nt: TGTGCCAGCAGCTTGGCGGGACTACGCTACGAGCAGTACTTC

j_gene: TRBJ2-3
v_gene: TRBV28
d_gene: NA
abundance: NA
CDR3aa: CASSFPRQASTDTQYF
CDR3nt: TGTGCCAGCAGTTTCCCTCGACAAGCTAGCACAGATACGCAGTATTTT

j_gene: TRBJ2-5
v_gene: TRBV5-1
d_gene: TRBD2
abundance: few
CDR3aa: CASSGSIAGGTRETQYF
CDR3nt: TGCGCCAGCAGCGGATCGATAGCGGGAGGGACGAGAGAGACCCAGTACTTC

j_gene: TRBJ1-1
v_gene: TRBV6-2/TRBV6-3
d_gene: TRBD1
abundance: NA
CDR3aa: CASSYSTGTGLRGEAFF
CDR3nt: TGTGCCAGCAGTTACTCGACAGGGACAGGGCTGAGAGGTGAAGCTTTCTTT

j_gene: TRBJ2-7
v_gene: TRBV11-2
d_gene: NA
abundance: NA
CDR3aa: CASSLTNYEQYF
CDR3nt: TGTGCCAGCAGCTTGACAAACTACGAGCAGTACTTC

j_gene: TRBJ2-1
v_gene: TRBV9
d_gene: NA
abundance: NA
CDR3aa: CASSVEGNEQFF
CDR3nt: TGTGCCAGCAGCGTAGAGGGGAATGAGCAGTTCTTC

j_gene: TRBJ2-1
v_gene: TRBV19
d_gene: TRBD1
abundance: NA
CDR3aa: CASSNRQGGLHNEQFF
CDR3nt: TGTGCCAGTAGTAACCGACAGGGCGGGCTACACAATGAGCAGTTCTTC

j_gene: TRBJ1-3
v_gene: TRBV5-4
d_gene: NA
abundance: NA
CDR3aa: CASSLDVRDSGNTIYF
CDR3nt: TGTGCCAGCAGCTTGGATGTCCGGGACTCTGGAAACACCATATATTTT

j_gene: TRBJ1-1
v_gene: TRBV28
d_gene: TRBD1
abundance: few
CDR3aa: CASTLGQGDTEAFF
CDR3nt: TGTGCCAGCACCCTCGGACAGGGAGACACTGAAGCTTTCTTT

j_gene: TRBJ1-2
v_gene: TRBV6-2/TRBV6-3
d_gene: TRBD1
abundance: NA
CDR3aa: CASSPDRVEGYTF
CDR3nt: TGTGCCAGCAGCCCGGACAGGGTGGAAGGCTACACCTTC

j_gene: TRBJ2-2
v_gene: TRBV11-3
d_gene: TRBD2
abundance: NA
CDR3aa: CASRKETSYTGELFF
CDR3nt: TGTGCCAGCAGGAAGGAGACTAGCTACACCGGGGAGCTGTTTTTT

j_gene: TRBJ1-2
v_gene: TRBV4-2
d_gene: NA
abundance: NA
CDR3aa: CASSQEDRLNYGYTF
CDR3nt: TGTGCCAGCAGCCAAGAGGACAGACTTAACTATGGCTACACCTTC

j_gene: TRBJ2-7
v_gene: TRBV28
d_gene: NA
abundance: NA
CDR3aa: CASSLRGRGIEQYF
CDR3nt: TGTGCCAGCAGTTTAAGAGGGCGAGGGATCGAGCAGTACTTC

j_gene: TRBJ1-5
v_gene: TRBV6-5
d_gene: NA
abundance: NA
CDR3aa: CASTPTRGWQPQHF
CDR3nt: TGTGCCAGCACCCCCACCAGGGGATGGCAGCCCCAGCATTTT

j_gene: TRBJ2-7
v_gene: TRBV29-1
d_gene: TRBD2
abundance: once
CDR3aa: CSVVGSPIAGDGNEQYF
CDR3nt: TGCAGCGTTGTTGGGTCCCCCATAGCGGGAGACGGGAACGAGCAGTACTTC

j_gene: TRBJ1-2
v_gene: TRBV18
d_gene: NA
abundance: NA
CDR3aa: CASSPGEAGYGYTF
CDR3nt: TGTGCCAGCTCACCGGGTGAGGCTGGGTATGGCTACACCTTC

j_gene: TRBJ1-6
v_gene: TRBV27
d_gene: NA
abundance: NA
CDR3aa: CASSLSILSSPLHF
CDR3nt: TGTGCCAGCAGTCTTAGCATTTTATCTTCACCCCTCCACTTT

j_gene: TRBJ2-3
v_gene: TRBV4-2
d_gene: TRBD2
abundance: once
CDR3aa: CASSQRGTSGGTDTQYF
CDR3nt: TGTGCCAGCAGCCAACGAGGGACTAGCGGGGGGACAGATACGCAGTATTTT

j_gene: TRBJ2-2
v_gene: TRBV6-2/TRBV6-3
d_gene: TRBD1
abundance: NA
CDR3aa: CASSYWGRTGRTGELFF
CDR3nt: TGTGCCAGCAGTTACTGGGGAAGGACAGGGCGCACCGGGGAGCTGTTTTTT

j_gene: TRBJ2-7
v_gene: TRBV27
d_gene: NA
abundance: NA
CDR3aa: CASSLWQGDYEQYF
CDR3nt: TGTGCCAGCAGTTTATGGCAGGGCGACTACGAGCAGTACTTC

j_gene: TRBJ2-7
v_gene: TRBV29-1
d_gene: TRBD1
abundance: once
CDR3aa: CSVAGTGSSYEQYF
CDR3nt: TGCAGCGTTGCTGGGACAGGGTCGTCCTACGAGCAGTACTTC

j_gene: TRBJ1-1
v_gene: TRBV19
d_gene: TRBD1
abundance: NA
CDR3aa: CASSIEGQMNTEAFF
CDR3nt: TGTGCCAGTAGTATAGAGGGACAGATGAACACTGAAGCTTTCTTT

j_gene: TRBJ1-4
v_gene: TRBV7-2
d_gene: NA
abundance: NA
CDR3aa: CASSFPLSRVGEKLFF
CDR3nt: TGTGCCAGCAGCTTCCCCCTAAGCAGGGTAGGGGAAAAACTGTTTTTT

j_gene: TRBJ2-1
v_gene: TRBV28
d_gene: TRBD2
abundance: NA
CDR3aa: CASSFGLAGDFEQFF
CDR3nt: TGTGCCAGCAGTTTCGGACTAGCGGGGGATTTTGAGCAGTTCTTC

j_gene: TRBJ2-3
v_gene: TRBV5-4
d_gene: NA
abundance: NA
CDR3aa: CASSLRRELLTDTQYF
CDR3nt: TGTGCCAGCAGCCTGAGACGGGAGTTACTCACAGATACGCAGTATTTT

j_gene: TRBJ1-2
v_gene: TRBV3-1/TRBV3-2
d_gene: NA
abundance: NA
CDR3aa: CASSVTANYGYTF
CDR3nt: TGTGCCAGCAGCGTGACTGCTAACTATGGCTACACCTTC

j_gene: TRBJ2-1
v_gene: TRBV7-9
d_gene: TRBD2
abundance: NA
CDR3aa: CASSLELRLAGGEQFF
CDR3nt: TGTGCCAGCAGCTTAGAATTGAGACTAGCGGGCGGTGAGCAGTTCTTC

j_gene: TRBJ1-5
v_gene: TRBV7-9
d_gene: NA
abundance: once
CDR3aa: CASSLSVSGNQPQHF
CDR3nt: TGTGCCAGCAGCTTAAGTGTTTCGGGCAATCAGCCCCAGCATTTT

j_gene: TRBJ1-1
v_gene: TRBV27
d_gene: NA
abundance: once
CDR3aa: CASSLLWEGVGTEAFF
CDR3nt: TGTGCCAGCAGTTTATTGTGGGAGGGGGTCGGAACTGAAGCTTTCTTT

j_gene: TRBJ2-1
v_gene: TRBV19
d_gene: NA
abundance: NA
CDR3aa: CASSILLHSYNEQFF
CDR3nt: TGTGCCAGTAGTATACTGTTACATTCCTACAATGAGCAGTTCTTC

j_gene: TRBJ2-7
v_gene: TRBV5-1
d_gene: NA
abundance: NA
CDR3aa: CASSHVTTGESYEQYF
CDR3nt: TGCGCCAGCAGCCATGTGACCACGGGGGAGTCCTACGAGCAGTACTTC

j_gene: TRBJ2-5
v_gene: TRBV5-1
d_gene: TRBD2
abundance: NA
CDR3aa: CASRASGGALETQYF
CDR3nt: TGCGCCAGCAGGGCTAGCGGGGGGGCATTGGAGACCCAGTACTTC

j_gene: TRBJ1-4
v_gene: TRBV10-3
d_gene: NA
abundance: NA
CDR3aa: CATGGGAEKLFF
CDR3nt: TGTGCCACTGGCGGGGGCGCTGAAAAACTGTTTTTT

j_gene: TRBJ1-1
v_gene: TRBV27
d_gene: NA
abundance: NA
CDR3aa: CASSLAALNTEAFF
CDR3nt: TGTGCCAGCAGTTTAGCGGCCCTGAACACTGAAGCTTTCTTT

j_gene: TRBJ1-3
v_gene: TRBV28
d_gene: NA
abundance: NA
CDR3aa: CASSFLSGGNTIYF
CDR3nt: TGTGCCAGCAGTTTTTTGTCCGGGGGAAACACCATATATTTT

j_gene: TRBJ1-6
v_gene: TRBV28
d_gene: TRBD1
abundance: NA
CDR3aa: CASRTGTDNSPLHF
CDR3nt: TGTGCCAGCAGGACCGGGACAGATAATTCACCCCTCCACTTT

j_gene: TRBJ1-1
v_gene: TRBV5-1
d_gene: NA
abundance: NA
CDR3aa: CASSFTGENTEAFF
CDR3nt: TGCGCCAGCAGCTTTACGGGGGAGAACACTGAAGCTTTCTTT

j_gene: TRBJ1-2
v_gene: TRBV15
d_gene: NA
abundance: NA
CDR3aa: CATTQGPRANYGYTF
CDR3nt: TGTGCCACCACACAGGGTCCTAGAGCTAACTATGGCTACACCTTC

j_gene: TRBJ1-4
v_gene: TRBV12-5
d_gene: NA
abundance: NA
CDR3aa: CASGFGGGEKLFF
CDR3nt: TGTGCTAGTGGGTTCGGAGGAGGAGAAAAACTGTTTTTT

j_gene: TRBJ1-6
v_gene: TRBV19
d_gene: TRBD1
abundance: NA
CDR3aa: CASSIRDREVYRYNSPLHF
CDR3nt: TGTGCCAGTAGTATCCGGGACAGGGAAGTATACCGGTATAATTCACCCCTCCACTTT

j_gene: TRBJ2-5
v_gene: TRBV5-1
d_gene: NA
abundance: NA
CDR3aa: CASSLTIVPHAQETQYF
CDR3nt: TGCGCCAGCAGCTTGACCATAGTGCCCCACGCCCAAGAGACCCAGTACTTC

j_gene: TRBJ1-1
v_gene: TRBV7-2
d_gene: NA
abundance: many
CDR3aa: CASSLVLRNTEAFF
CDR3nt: TGTGCCAGCAGCTTAGTGTTGAGGAACACTGAAGCTTTCTTT

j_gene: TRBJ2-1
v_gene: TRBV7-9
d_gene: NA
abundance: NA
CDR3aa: CASSRYNEQFF
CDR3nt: TGTGCCAGCTCTCGCTACAATGAGCAGTTCTTC

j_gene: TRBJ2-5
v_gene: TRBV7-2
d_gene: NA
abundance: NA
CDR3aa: CASSLSGETQYF
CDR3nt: TGTGCCAGCAGCTTATCTGGCGAGACCCAGTACTTC

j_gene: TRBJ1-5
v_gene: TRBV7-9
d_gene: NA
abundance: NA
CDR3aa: CASSLGGPDQPQHF
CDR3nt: TGTGCCAGCAGCTTAGGAGGGCCCGATCAGCCCCAGCATTTT

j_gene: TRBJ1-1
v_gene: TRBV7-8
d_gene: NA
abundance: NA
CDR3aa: CASSLNRDPEAFF
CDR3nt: TGTGCCAGCAGCTTGAACAGGGACCCTGAAGCTTTCTTT

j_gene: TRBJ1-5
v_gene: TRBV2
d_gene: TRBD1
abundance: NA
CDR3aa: CASTGQGYQPQHF
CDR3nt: TGTGCCAGCACTGGACAGGGGTATCAGCCCCAGCATTTT